This TCR beta chain was sequenced during a study of T cell responses to AZD1222 COVID-19 vaccine. The study's findings and limits: Dominant at 160-218 and 743-854, vaccine-associated CD4 TCRs also spanned spike.

There are 15 residues in the CDR3. The V and J ends lost 5 bases and 4 bases, in that order; junction bases with no gene match: 3. From germline, CDR1 is ENHRY and CDR2 SYGVKD. This clone was seen a handful of times. Its target is not known. Sequencing used immunoSEQ multiplex PCR; TCRdb keeps in-frame clones, though not all of them. The table lists 120,000 or so clones, approximately 88% of them singletons. V and J are TRBV10-3 and TRBJ2-2; 11 bases are a match to TRBD2. The sequences come from peripheral blood, collected on day 0 of AZD1222 vaccination. The TCR comes from an adult in good health. CDR3 residues: CAISKGLAATGELFF. CDR3 sequence (DNA): TGTGCCATCAGTAAGGGACTAGCGGCCACCGGGGAGCTGTTTTTT.